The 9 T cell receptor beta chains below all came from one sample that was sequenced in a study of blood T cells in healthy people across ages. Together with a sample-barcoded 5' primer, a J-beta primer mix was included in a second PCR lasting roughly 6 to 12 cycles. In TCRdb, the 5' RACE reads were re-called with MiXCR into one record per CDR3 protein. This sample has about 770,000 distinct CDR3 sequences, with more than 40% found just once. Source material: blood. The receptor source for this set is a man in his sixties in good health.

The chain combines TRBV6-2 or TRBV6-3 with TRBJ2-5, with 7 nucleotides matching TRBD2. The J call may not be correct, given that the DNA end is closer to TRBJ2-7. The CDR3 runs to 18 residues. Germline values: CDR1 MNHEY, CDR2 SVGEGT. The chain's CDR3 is CASSFTVAPGGFVYEQYF. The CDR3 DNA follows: TGTGCCAGCAGTTTTACAGTGGCCCCCGGGGGGTTCGTGTACGAGCAGTACTTC.

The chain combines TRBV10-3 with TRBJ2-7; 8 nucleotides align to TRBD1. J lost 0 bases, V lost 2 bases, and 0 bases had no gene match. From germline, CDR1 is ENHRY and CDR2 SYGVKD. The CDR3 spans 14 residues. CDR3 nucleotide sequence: TGTGCCATCAGTGAGACAGGGGGCTCCTACGAGCAGTACTTC. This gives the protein CAISETGGSYEQYF.

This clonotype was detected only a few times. The CDR3 loop reads CASSTDGLRFEEQYF. CDR3 in DNA: TGTGCCAGCAGTACGGACGGACTTCGTTTTGAAGAGCAGTACTTC. J is TRBJ2-5 and V is TRBV5-5; a weak D match, TRBD2 (5 bases). This CDR3 comprises 15 residues. Per the germline V gene, CDR1 is SGHKS and CDR2 is YYEKEE (reference sequence). Trimming cost V 5 bases and J 11 bases, with 25 bases left between them. Full variable domain (remainder filled in from reference TRBV5-5 and TRBJ2-5): DAGVTQSPTHLIKTRGQQVTLRCSPISGHKSVSWYQQVLGQGPQFIFQYYEKEERGRGNFPDRFSARQFPNYSSELNVNALLLGDSALYLCASSTDGLRFEEQYFGPGTRLLVL.

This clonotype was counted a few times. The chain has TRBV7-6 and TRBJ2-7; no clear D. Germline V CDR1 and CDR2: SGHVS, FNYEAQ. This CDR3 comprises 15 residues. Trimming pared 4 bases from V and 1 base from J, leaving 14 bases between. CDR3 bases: TGTGCCAGCAGCTGGATGGGTATTGGATCCTACGAGCAGTACTTC. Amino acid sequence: CASSWMGIGSYEQYF.

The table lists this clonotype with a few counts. CDR3 coding DNA: TGTGCCAGCAGCTTAGCGCTAGCGGGCACAGAGACCCAGTACTTC. It is translated as CASSLALAGTETQYF. The J gene is TRBJ2-5, the V gene TRBV7-2; 8 nucleotides align to TRBD2. CDR3 length equals 15 residues. Looked up from germline, CDR1 is SGHTA and CDR2 is FQGNSA. Trimming at V came to 0 bases and at J to 4 bases, leaving 4 bases not matched to a gene.

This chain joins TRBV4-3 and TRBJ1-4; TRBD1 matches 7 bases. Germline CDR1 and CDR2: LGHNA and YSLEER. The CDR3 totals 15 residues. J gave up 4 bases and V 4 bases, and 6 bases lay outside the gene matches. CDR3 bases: TGCGCCAGCAGCCTAGCGACAGGGATTAATGAAAAACTGTTTTTT. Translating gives CASSLATGINEKLFF.

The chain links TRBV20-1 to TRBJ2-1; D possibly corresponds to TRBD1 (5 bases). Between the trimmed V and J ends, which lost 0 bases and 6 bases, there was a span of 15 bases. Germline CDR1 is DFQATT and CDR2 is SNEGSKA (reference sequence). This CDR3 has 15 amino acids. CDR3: CSARDGREVSNEQFF. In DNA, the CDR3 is TGCAGTGCTAGAGATGGCAGGGAAGTGAGCAATGAGCAGTTCTTC.

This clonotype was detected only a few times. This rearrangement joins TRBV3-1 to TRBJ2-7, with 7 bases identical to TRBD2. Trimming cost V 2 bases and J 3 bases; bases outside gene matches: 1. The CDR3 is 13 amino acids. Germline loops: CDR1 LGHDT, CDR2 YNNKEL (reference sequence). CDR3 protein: CASSQSSGYEQYF. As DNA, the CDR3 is TGTGCCAGCAGCCAATCTAGCGGCTACGAGCAGTACTTC.

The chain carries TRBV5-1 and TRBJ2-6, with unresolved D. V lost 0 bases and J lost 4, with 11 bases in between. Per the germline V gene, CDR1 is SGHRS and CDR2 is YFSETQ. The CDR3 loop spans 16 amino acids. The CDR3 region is CASSLVVESGANVLTF. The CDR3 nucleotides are TGCGCCAGCAGCTTGGTGGTTGAGTCAGGGGCCAACGTCCTGACTTTC.